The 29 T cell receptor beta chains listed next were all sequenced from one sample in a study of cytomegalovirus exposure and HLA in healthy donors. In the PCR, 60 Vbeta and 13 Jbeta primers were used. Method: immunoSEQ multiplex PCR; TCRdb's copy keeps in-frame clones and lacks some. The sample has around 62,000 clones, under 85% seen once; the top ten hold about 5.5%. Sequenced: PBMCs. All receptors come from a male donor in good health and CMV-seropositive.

The CDR3 DNA reads TGCGCCAGCAGGCAGGGGGCTAGTGTCACTGAAGCTTTCTTT. This gives the protein CASRQGASVTEAFF. V usage is TRBV5-1 and J usage is TRBJ1-1, with TRBD1 matching 8 bases. V gave up 5 bases and J gave up 4 bases; unmatched junction bases: 7. Germline loops: CDR1 SGHRS, CDR2 YFSETQ. This CDR3 spans 14 amino acids.

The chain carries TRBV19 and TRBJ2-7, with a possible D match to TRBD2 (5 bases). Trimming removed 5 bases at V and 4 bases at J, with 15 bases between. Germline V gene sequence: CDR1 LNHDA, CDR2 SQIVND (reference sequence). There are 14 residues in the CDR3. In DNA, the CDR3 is TGTGCCAGTAGTGAGGTCCTAGCCGGGTACGAGCAGTACTTC. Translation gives CASSEVLAGYEQYF.

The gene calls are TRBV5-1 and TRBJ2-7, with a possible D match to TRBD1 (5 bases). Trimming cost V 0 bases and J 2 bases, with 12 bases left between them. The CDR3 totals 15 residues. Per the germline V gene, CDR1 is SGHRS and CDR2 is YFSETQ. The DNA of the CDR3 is TGCGCCAGCAGCTTGGGGGCAGGGTATGCCTACGAGCAGTACTTC. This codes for CASSLGAGYAYEQYF.

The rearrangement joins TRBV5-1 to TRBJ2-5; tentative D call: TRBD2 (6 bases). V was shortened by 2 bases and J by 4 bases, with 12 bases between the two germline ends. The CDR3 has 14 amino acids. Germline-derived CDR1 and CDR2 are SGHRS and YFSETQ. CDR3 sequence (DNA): TGCGCCAGCAGCTTATCAGGGACTCGAGAGACCCAGTACTTC. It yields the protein CASSLSGTRETQYF.

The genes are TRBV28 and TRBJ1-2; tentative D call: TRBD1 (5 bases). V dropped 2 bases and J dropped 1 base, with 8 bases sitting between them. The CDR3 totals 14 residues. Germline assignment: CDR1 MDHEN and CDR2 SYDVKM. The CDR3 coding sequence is TGTGCCAGCAGTTTACCCCAGGGTAACTATGGCTACACCTTC. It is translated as CASSLPQGNYGYTF.

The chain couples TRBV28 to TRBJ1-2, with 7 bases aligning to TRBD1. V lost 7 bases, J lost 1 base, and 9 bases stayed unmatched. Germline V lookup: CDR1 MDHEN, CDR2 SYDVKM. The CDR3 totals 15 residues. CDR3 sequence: CASTGTETYNYGYTF. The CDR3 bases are TGTGCCAGCACCGGGACAGAGACGTATAACTATGGCTACACCTTC.

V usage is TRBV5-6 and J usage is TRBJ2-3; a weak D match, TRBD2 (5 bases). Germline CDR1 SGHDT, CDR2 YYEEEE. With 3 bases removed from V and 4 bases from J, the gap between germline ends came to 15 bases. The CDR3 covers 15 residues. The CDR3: CASSWESLRPDTQYF. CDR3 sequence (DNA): TGTGCCAGCAGCTGGGAGTCCCTCCGCCCAGATACGCAGTATTTT.

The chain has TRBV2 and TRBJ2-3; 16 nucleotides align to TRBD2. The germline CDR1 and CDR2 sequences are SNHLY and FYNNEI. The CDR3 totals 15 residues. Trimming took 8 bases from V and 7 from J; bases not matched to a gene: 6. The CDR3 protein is CASGGTSGGAYTQYF. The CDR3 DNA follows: TGTGCCAGCGGGGGGACTAGCGGGGGGGCGTATACGCAGTATTTT.

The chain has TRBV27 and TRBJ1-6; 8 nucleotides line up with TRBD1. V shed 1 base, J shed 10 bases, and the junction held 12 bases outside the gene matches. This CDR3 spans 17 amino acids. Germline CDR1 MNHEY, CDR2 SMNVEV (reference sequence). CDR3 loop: CASSLLPPLTGESPLHF. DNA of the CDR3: TGTGCCAGCAGTTTATTGCCCCCCCTGACAGGGGAATCACCCCTCCACTTT.

This chain's CDR3 is CAWRLRDLNTEAFF. The CDR3 coding sequence is TGTGCCTGGAGACTCAGGGATTTGAACACTGAAGCTTTCTTT. This chain uses TRBV30 with TRBJ1-1, with D maybe TRBD1 (5 bases). CDR3 length equals 14 residues. V dropped 3 bases and J dropped 0 bases, with 11 bases sitting between them. The germline V gene has CDR1 GTSNPN and CDR2 SVGIG (reference sequence). Combining the CDR3 with reference TRBV30 and TRBJ1-1 gives the whole variable domain SQTIHQWPATLVQPVGSPLSLECTVEGTSNPNLYWYRQAAGRGLQLLFYSVGIGQISSEVPQNLSASRPQDRQFILSSKKLLLSDSGFYLCAWRLRDLNTEAFFGQGTRLTVV.

The CDR3 region has the DNA TGTGCCTGCGGCAACGGCTACACCTTC. It yields the protein CACGNGYTF. J is TRBJ1-2 and V is TRBV6-6; no definite D call. CDR1 is MNHNY, CDR2 SVGAGI, per germline (reference sequence). The CDR3 has 9 amino acids. V was clipped by 11 bases and J by 8 bases, with 9 bases between them.

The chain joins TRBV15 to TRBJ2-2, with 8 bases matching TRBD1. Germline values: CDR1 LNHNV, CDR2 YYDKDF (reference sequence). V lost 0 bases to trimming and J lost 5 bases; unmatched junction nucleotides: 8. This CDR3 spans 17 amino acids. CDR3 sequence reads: CATSRDGQGARTGELFF. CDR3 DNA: TGTGCCACCAGCAGAGACGGGCAGGGGGCGCGTACCGGGGAGCTGTTTTTT.

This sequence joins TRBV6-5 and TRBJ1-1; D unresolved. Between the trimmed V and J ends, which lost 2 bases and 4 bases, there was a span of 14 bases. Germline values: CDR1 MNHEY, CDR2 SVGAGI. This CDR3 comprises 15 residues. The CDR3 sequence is CASSYMAGESTEAFF. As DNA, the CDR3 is TGTGCCAGCAGTTACATGGCAGGCGAGAGCACTGAAGCTTTCTTT.

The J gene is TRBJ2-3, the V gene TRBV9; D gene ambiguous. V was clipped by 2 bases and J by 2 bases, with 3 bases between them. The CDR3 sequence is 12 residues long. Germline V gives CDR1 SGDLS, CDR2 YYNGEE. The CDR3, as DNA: TGTGCCAGCAGCGTCTCCACAGATACGCAGTATTTT. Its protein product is CASSVSTDTQYF. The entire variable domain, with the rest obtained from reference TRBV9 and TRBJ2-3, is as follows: DSGVTQTPKHLITATGQRVTLRCSPRSGDLSVYWYQQSLDQGLQFLIQYYNGEERAKGNILERFSAQQFPDLHSELNLSSLELGDSALYFCASSVSTDTQYFGPGTRLTVL.

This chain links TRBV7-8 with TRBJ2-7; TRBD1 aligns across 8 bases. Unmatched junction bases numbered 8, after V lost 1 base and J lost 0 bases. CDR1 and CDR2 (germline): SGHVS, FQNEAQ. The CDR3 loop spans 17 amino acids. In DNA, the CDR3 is TGTGCCAGCAGCTTAGTACAGGGGGTTAAAAGCTCCTACGAGCAGTACTTC. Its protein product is CASSLVQGVKSSYEQYF.

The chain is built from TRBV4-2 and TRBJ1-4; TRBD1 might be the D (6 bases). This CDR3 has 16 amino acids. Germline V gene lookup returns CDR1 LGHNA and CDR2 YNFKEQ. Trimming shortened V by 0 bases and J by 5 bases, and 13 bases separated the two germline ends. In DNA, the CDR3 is TGTGCCAGCAGCCAAGACGGGATAGGGACAAATGAAAAACTGTTTTTT. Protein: CASSQDGIGTNEKLFF.

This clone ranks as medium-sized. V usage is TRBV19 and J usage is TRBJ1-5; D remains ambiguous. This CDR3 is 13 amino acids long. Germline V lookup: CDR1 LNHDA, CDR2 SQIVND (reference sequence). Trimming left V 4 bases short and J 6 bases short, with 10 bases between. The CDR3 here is CASSTPQVQPQHF. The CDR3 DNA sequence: TGTGCCAGTAGTACCCCCCAGGTTCAGCCCCAGCATTTT.

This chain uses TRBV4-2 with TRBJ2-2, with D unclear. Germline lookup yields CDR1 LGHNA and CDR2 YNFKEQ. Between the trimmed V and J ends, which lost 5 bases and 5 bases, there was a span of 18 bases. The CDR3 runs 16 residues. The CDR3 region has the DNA TGTGCCAGCAGCTCCTTTAAGATAGAACGGACCGGGGAGCTGTTTTTT. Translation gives CASSSFKIERTGELFF.

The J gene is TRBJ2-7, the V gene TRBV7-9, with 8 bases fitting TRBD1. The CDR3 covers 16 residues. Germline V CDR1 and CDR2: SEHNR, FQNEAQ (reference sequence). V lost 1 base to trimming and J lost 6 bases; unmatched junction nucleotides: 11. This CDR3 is CASSLEGGRGRPEQYF. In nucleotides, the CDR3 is TGTGCCAGCAGCTTAGAGGGGGGCAGGGGGCGGCCCGAGCAGTACTTC. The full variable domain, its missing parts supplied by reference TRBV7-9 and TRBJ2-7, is DTGVSQNPRHKITKRGQNVTFRCDPISEHNRLYWYRQTLGQGPEFLTYFQNEAQLEKSRLLSDRFSAERPKGSFSTLEIQRTEQGDSAMYLCASSLEGGRGRPEQYFGPGTRLTVT.

CDR3 nucleotide sequence: TGTGCCAGCTCACCAGTGCTAGCGGGGTTTCGTGAGACCCAGTACTTC. Translation: CASSPVLAGFRETQYF. The chain links TRBV18 to TRBJ2-5; 9 bases line up with TRBD2. Trimming removed 2 bases from V and 5 bases from J; junction bases left unmatched: 9. Germline V gene sequence: CDR1 KGHSH, CDR2 LQKENI. This CDR3 has 16 residues.

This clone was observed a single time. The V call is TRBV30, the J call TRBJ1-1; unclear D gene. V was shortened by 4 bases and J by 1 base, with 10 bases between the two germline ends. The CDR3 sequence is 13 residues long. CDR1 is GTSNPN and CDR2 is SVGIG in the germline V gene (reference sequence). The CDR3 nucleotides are TGTGCCTGGACGGTCGTAAGGAACACTGAAGCTTTCTTT. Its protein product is CAWTVVRNTEAFF.

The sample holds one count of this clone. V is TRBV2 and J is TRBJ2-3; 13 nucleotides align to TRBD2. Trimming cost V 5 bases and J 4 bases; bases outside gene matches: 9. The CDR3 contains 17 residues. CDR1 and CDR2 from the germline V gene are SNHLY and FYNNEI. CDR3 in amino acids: CASSYPGLAGKADTQYF. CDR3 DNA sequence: TGTGCCAGCAGTTACCCGGGACTAGCGGGAAAAGCAGATACGCAGTATTTT. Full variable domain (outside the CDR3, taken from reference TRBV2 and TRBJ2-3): EPEVTQTPSHQVTQMGQEVILRCVPISNHLYFYWYRQILGQKVEFLVSFYNNEISEKSEIFDDQFSVERPDGSNFTLKIRSTKLEDSAMYFCASSYPGLAGKADTQYFGPGTRLTVL.

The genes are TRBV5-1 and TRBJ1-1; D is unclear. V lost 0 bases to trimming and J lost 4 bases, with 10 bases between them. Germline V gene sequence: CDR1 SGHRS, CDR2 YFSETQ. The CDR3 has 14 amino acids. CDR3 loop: CASSLVAVPTEAFF. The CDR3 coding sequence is TGCGCCAGCAGCTTGGTAGCAGTACCCACTGAAGCTTTCTTT. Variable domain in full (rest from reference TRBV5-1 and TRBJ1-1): KAGVTQTPRYLIKTRGQQVTLSCSPISGHRSVSWYQQTPGQGLQFLFEYFSETQRNKGNFPGRFSGRQFSNSRSEMNVSTLELGDSALYLCASSLVAVPTEAFFGQGTRLTVV.

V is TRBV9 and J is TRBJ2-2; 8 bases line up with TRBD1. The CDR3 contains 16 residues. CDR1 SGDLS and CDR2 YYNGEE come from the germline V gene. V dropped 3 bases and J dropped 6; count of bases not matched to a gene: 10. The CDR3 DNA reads TGTGCCAGCAGCGGTCGACAGGGGAGAAACGCCGGGGAGCTGTTTTTT. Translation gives CASSGRQGRNAGELFF.

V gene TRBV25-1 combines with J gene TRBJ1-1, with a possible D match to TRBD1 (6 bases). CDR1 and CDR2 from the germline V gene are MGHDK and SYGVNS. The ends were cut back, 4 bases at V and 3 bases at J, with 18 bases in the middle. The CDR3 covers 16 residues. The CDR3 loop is CASSAEKGVWDTEAFF. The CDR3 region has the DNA TGTGCCAGCAGTGCCGAAAAGGGGGTGTGGGACACTGAAGCTTTCTTT.

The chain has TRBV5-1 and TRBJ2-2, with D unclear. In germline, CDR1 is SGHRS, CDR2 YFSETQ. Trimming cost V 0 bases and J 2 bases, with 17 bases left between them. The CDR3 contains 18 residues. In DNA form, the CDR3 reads TGCGCCAGCAGCTTGGCCTTTACGGTCCCTCTAAACACCGGGGAGCTGTTTTTT. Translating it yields CASSLAFTVPLNTGELFF.

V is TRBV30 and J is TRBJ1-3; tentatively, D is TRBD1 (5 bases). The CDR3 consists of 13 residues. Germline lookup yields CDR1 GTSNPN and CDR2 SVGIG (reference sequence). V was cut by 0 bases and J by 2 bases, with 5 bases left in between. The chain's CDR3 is CAWSVGPGNTIYF. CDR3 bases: TGTGCCTGGAGTGTGGGGCCTGGAAACACCATATATTTT.

The CDR3 protein is CAWSFNGRGNQPQHF. CDR3 sequence (DNA): TGTGCCTGGAGTTTCAACGGGAGAGGAAATCAGCCCCAGCATTTT. The rearrangement links TRBV30 to TRBJ1-5; D not resolved. The CDR3 is 15 residues long. Deletions cut 2 bases from V and 4 bases from J, with 15 bases between. Germline assignment: CDR1 GTSNPN and CDR2 SVGIG (reference sequence).

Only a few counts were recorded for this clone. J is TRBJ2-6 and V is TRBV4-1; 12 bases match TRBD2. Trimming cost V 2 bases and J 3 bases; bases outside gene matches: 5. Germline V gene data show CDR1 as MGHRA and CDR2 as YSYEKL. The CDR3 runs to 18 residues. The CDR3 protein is CASSQRLAGAFGANVLTF. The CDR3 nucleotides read TGCGCCAGCAGCCAAAGACTAGCGGGGGCTTTTGGGGCCAACGTCCTGACTTTC.